The 25 T cell receptor beta chains below come from one sample, sequenced in a study of blood T cell repertoires in COVID-19. Profiled with immunoSEQ multiplex PCR; TCRdb holds only in-frame clones, not every one. The sample holds about 170,000 clones, 80% to 90% seen once. The sample comprised peripheral blood. These receptors were collected from an older woman with COVID-19, enrolled during active disease.

The chain recombines TRBV5-1 with TRBJ1-5; D might be TRBD1 (5 bases). CDR1 SGHRS and CDR2 YFSETQ come from the germline V gene. CDR3 length equals 17 residues. The V and J ends lost 0 bases and 2 bases respectively, with 15 bases between them. The DNA for the CDR3 is TGCGCCAGCAGCTTGGGGTCGGCCATAGGGGGCAATCAGCCCCAGCATTTT. Its protein product is CASSLGSAIGGNQPQHF.

CDR3 protein: CASISGRDTGELFF. DNA of the CDR3: TGTGCCAGCATCTCTGGGAGAGACACCGGGGAGCTGTTTTTT. The chain links TRBV2 to TRBJ2-2; the D gene is possibly TRBD2 (5 bases). V lost 7 bases and J 3 bases, leaving 12 bases between the germline ends. Germline V gene lookup returns CDR1 SNHLY and CDR2 FYNNEI. The CDR3 is 14 amino acids. Combining the CDR3 with reference TRBV2 and TRBJ2-2 gives the whole variable domain EPEVTQTPSHQVTQMGQEVILRCVPISNHLYFYWYRQILGQKVEFLVSFYNNEISEKSEIFDDQFSVERPDGSNFTLKIRSTKLEDSAMYFCASISGRDTGELFFGEGSRLTVL.

The chain joins TRBV12-3 or TRBV12-4 to TRBJ1-2, with 9 nucleotides matching TRBD1. The CDR3 length is 13 residues. J was trimmed by 7 bases and V by 5 bases; bases with no gene match: 5. CDR3 region: CASSQGTGIGYTF. CDR3 bases: TGTGCCAGCAGTCAAGGGACAGGGATTGGCTACACCTTC.

The chain uses TRBV11-3 and TRBJ2-1; D remains ambiguous. Germline V lookup: CDR1 SGHNT, CDR2 YENEEA. The CDR3 has 14 amino acids. V lost 1 base, J lost 9 bases, and 13 bases lay in between. The CDR3: CASSLGGGLSEQFF. DNA for the CDR3: TGTGCCAGCAGCTTAGGCGGTGGTCTAAGTGAGCAGTTCTTC.

The chain recombines TRBV6-2 or TRBV6-3 with TRBJ2-3, with 8 bases fitting TRBD2. CDR3 size: 20 residues. CDR1 is MNHEY, CDR2 SVGEGT, per germline. Trimming removed 0 bases from V and 1 base from J; junction bases left unmatched: 15. DNA of the CDR3: TGTGCCAGCAGTTACTCGACAACCACAGCGGGAGTTAGAGGCACAGATACGCAGTATTTT. Translation gives CASSYSTTTAGVRGTDTQYF.

The V gene is TRBV5-4, the J gene TRBJ1-3, with D possibly being TRBD1 (6 bases). V gave up 0 bases and J gave up 3 bases, with 7 bases separating them. CDR1 is SGHNT, CDR2 YYREEE, per germline (reference sequence). The CDR3 runs 14 residues. The CDR3, as DNA: TGTGCCAGCAGCTTGGTAGGGGGTGGAAACACCATATATTTT. It encodes CASSLVGGGNTIYF. The full variable domain, rest sourced from reference TRBV5-4 and TRBJ1-3, is ETGVTQSPTHLIKTRGQQVTLRCSSQSGHNTVSWYQQALGQGPQFIFQYYREEENGRGNFPPRFSGLQFPNYSSELNVNALELDDSALYLCASSLVGGGNTIYFGEGSWLTVV.

The V call is TRBV11-3, the J call TRBJ2-5; TRBD2 aligns across 13 bases. The V and J ends lost 1 base and 5 bases, in that order; junction bases with no gene match: 7. The CDR3 extends over 17 amino acids. The germline gives CDR1 SGHNT, CDR2 YENEEA. The CDR3 DNA follows: TGTGCCAGCAGCTTAGGACGGACTAGCGGGAGTCGGGAGACCCAGTACTTC. As protein: CASSLGRTSGSRETQYF.

This clone was counted between two and nine times. This chain uses TRBV10-2 with TRBJ1-1, with TRBD1 matching 8 bases. The junction had 1 base not matched to a gene; V was cut back by 3 bases and J by 4 bases. This CDR3 comprises 13 residues. The germline V gene encodes CDR1 WSHSY and CDR2 SAAADI. The CDR3 DNA reads TGCGCCAGCAGTGACAGGGGGCCCACTGAAGCTTTCTTT. It encodes CASSDRGPTEAFF.

The V gene is TRBV11-1, the J gene TRBJ1-1; 8 nucleotides line up with TRBD1. This CDR3 has 14 residues. Per the germline V gene, CDR1 is SGHAT and CDR2 is FQDESV (reference sequence). V was pared by 5 bases and J by 5 bases, with 7 bases of the junction left unmatched. CDR3: CASSRGQARTEAFF. The CDR3 region has the DNA TGTGCCAGCAGCCGGGGACAGGCGCGGACTGAAGCTTTCTTT.

V gene TRBV16 combines with J gene TRBJ1-5, with 7 bases identical to TRBD1. Germline V CDR1 and CDR2: KGHSY, FQNENV. The trim removed 0 bases at V and 5 bases at J, leaving 4 bases unmatched. This CDR3 region has 15 residues. This CDR3 is CASSQSARGHQPQHF. DNA for the CDR3: TGTGCCAGCAGCCAATCCGCAAGGGGGCATCAGCCCCAGCATTTT.

This chain joins TRBV5-4 and TRBJ2-2, with D possibly matching TRBD2 (7 bases). V dropped 3 bases and J dropped 0 bases, with 18 bases sitting between them. This CDR3 is 18 amino acids long. In germline, CDR1 is SGHNT, CDR2 YYREEE (reference sequence). CDR3 DNA sequence: TGTGCCAGCAGCTCGGGGGGACATAGCGGTTCGAACACCGGGGAGCTGTTTTTT. Translated: CASSSGGHSGSNTGELFF. The full variable domain, rest sourced from reference TRBV5-4 and TRBJ2-2, is ETGVTQSPTHLIKTRGQQVTLRCSSQSGHNTVSWYQQALGQGPQFIFQYYREEENGRGNFPPRFSGLQFPNYSSELNVNALELDDSALYLCASSSGGHSGSNTGELFFGEGSRLTVL.

The chain links TRBV10-3 to TRBJ2-2; D might be TRBD1 (5 bases). Trimming removed 7 bases at V and 0 bases at J, with 9 bases between. Germline V gene sequence: CDR1 ENHRY, CDR2 SYGVKD. This CDR3 spans 14 amino acids. The DNA for the CDR3 is TGTGCCATCAAAGAACAGGCGAACACCGGGGAGCTGTTTTTT. It yields the protein CAIKEQANTGELFF.

This chain uses TRBV9 with TRBJ2-1; TRBD2 aligns across 8 bases. The CDR3 is made up of 16 amino acids. Germline lookup yields CDR1 SGDLS and CDR2 YYNGEE. Trimming cost V 4 bases and J 9 bases; bases outside gene matches: 15. The CDR3 spells CASSLPAGEVIGEQFF. The CDR3 DNA reads as TGTGCCAGCAGCTTACCAGCGGGAGAGGTAATAGGTGAGCAGTTCTTC.

The rearrangement links TRBV4-2 to TRBJ1-6; 12 bases are a match to TRBD1. Trimming removed 2 bases from V and 0 bases from J; junction bases left unmatched: 8. Germline V CDR1 and CDR2: LGHNA, YNFKEQ. This CDR3 spans 20 amino acids. CDR3 DNA: TGTGCCAGCAGCCAACAACCGGGACAGGGGGCATCCTCCTATAATTCACCCCTCCACTTT. Its translation is CASSQQPGQGASSYNSPLHF.

The chain combines TRBV7-2 with TRBJ2-7, with D unclear. The CDR3 runs 15 residues. Per the germline V gene, CDR1 is SGHTA and CDR2 is FQGNSA. V dropped 5 bases and J dropped 0 bases, with 14 bases sitting between them. The CDR3 sequence is CASSLPPTFSYEQYF. CDR3 nucleotides: TGTGCCAGCAGCCTACCACCGACTTTCTCCTACGAGCAGTACTTC. Drawing the rest from reference TRBV7-2 and TRBJ2-7, the complete variable domain is GAGVSQSPSNKVTEKGKDVELRCDPISGHTALYWYRQSLGQGLEFLIYFQGNSAPDKSGLPSDRFSAERTGGSVSTLTIQRTQQEDSAVYLCASSLPPTFSYEQYFGPGTRLTVT.

This rearrangement joins TRBV3-1 (or the pseudogene TRBV3-2) to TRBJ2-5; the match to TRBD2 covers 9 bases. Germline assignment: CDR1 LGHDT and CDR2 YNNKEL (reference sequence). The CDR3 extends over 16 amino acids. V lost 0 bases, J lost 4 bases, and 6 bases stayed unmatched. The CDR3: CASSQEGGRAAETQYF. CDR3 DNA sequence: TGTGCCAGCAGCCAAGAAGGCGGGAGGGCCGCAGAGACCCAGTACTTC.

The V gene is TRBV29-1, the J gene TRBJ2-7, with 8 bases aligning to TRBD2. The CDR3 sequence is 13 residues long. J gave up 3 bases and V 0 bases, and 1 base lay outside the gene matches. Germline assignment: CDR1 SQVTM and CDR2 ANQGSEA. DNA of the CDR3: TGCAGCGTTGAAGATGCGGGGGGCTACGAGCAGTACTTC. This gives the protein CSVEDAGGYEQYF.

The V gene is TRBV14, the J gene TRBJ1-2, with TRBD1 as a possible D gene (6 bases). The CDR3 totals 14 residues. V gave up 6 bases and J gave up 5 bases, with 16 bases separating them. Germline lookup yields CDR1 SGHDN and CDR2 FVKESK. The CDR3 bases are TGTGCCAGCAGTCAACCAGGGGCTGGATATGGCTACACCTTC. It codes for CASSQPGAGYGYTF.

The CDR3 nucleotides are TGTGCCAGCAGAGGAGGGGCAGGGAACACTGAAGCTTTCTTT. It codes for CASRGGAGNTEAFF. V gene TRBV28 combines with J gene TRBJ1-1, with D tentatively TRBD1 (5 bases). Looked up from germline, CDR1 is MDHEN and CDR2 is SYDVKM. The length of the CDR3 is 14 residues. The V end was cut by 6 bases, the J end by 1 base, with 12 bases between.

The chain links TRBV6-5 to TRBJ1-1; no firm D call. CDR1 MNHEY and CDR2 SVGAGI come from the germline V gene. This CDR3 is 11 amino acids long. The ends were cut back, 9 bases at V and 11 bases at J, with 16 bases in the middle. CDR3 in amino acids: CASQTAGRAFF. For the CDR3, the DNA is TGTGCCAGTCAGACCGCAGGCCGGGCTTTCTTT.

This sequence joins TRBV5-5 and TRBJ2-5; 12 bases map to TRBD2. This CDR3 spans 16 amino acids. The V gene's germline CDR1 is SGHKS and CDR2 YYEKEE (reference sequence). Trimming took 4 bases from V and 2 from J; bases not matched to a gene: 6. CDR3 nucleotides: TGTGCCAGCAGCCCTACTAGCGGGAGGTATCAAGAGACCCAGTACTTC. Protein: CASSPTSGRYQETQYF.

The V call is TRBV18, the J call TRBJ1-2, with 8 bases fitting TRBD1. The CDR3 consists of 15 residues. CDR1 and CDR2 (germline): KGHSH, LQKENI. V lost 5 bases and J lost 3; bases outside the gene matches: 8. CDR3 coding DNA: TGTGCCAGCTCATACCGGACAGGGACGGACTATGGCTACACCTTC. It specifies CASSYRTGTDYGYTF.

The chain is built from TRBV10-3 and TRBJ2-3; D is possibly TRBD2 (7 bases). V was trimmed by 6 bases and J by 5 bases, leaving 18 bases between them. CDR1 and CDR2 (germline): ENHRY, SYGVKD. The CDR3 covers 15 residues. The CDR3 region has the DNA TGTGCCATCAGGGATCGGGGGGCCGTTGGAGATACGCAGTATTTT. Translating gives CAIRDRGAVGDTQYF.

V gene TRBV5-1 combines with J gene TRBJ2-1; 14 bases map to TRBD2. CDR3 length: 17 amino acids. V lost 3 bases, J lost 7 bases, and 9 bases stayed unmatched. The germline CDR1 and CDR2 sequences are SGHRS and YFSETQ. The CDR3 is CASSSGTSGSSGNEQFF. CDR3 sequence (DNA): TGCGCCAGCAGCTCTGGGACTAGCGGGAGTTCGGGTAATGAGCAGTTCTTC.

This clone was counted only a few times. The chain combines TRBV5-4 with TRBJ1-4; D is ambiguous. Germline values: CDR1 SGHNT, CDR2 YYREEE (reference sequence). The ends were cut back, 1 base at V and 8 bases at J, with 15 bases in the middle. The CDR3 is 15 residues long. The CDR3 spells CASSLKEGGGEKLFF. The DNA for the CDR3 is TGTGCCAGCAGCTTGAAAGAGGGCGGAGGAGAAAAACTGTTTTTT.